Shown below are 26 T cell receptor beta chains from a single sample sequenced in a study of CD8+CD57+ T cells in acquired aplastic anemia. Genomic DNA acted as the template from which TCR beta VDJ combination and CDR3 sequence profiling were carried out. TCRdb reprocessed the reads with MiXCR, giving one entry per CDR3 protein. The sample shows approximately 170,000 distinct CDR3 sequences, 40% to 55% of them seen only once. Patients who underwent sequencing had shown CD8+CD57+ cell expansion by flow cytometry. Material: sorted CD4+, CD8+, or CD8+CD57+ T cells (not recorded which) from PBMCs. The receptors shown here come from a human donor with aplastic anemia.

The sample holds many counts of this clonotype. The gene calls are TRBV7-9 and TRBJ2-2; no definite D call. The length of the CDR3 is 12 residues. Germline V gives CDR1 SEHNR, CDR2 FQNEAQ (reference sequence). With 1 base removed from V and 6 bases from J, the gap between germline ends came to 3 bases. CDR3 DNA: TGTGCCAGCAGCTTAGTACCCGGGGAGCTGTTTTTT. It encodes CASSLVPGELFF.

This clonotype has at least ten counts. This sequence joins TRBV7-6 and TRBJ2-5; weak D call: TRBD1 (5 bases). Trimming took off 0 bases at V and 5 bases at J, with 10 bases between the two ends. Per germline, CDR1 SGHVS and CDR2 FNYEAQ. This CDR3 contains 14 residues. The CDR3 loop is CASSLAGASETQYF. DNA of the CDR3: TGTGCCAGCAGCTTAGCTGGGGCGTCGGAGACCCAGTACTTC.

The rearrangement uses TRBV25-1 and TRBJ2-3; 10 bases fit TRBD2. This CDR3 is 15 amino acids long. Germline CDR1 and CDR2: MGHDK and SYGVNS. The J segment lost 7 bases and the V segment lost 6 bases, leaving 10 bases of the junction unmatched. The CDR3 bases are TGTGCCAGCAGCGTCGGGGGGACTAGCGTACATACGCAGTATTTT. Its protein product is CASSVGGTSVHTQYF.

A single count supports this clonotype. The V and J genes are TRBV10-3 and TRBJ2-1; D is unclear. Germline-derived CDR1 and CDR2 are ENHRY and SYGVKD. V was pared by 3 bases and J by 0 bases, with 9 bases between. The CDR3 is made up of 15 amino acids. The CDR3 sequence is CAISDYPSSYNEQFF. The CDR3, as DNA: TGTGCCATCAGTGACTATCCTAGCTCCTACAATGAGCAGTTCTTC.

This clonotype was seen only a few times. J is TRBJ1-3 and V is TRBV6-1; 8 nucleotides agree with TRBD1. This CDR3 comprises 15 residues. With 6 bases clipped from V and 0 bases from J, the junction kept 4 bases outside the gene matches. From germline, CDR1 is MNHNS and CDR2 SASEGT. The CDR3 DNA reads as TGTGCCAGCAGCCGTACAGGGGGCTCTGGAAACACCATATATTTT. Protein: CASSRTGGSGNTIYF.

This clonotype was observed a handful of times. The DNA for the CDR3 is TGTGCCAGCAGTGTCTCCGGGGGTTTTTCTCAGCCCCAGCATTTT. Translated: CASSVSGGFSQPQHF. J is TRBJ1-5 and V is TRBV6-1; D is perhaps TRBD1 (5 bases). The germline CDR1 and CDR2 sequences are MNHNS and SASEGT. The CDR3 runs 15 residues. The V end was cut by 4 bases, the J end by 6 bases, with 16 bases between.

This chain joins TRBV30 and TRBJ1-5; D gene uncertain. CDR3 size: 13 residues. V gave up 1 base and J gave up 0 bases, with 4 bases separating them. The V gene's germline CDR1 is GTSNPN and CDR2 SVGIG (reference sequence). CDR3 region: CAWSGNSNQPQHF. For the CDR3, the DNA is TGTGCCTGGAGTGGGAATAGCAATCAGCCCCAGCATTTT.

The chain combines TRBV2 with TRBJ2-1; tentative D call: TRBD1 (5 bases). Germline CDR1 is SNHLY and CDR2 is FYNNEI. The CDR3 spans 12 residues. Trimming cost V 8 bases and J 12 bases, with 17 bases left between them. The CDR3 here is CASGRTRVGQFF. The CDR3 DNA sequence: TGTGCCAGCGGCCGGACCAGGGTTGGGCAGTTCTTC. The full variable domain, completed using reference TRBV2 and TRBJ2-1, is EPEVTQTPSHQVTQMGQEVILRCVPISNHLYFYWYRQILGQKVEFLVSFYNNEISEKSEIFDDQFSVERPDGSNFTLKIRSTKLEDSAMYFCASGRTRVGQFFGPGTRLTVL.

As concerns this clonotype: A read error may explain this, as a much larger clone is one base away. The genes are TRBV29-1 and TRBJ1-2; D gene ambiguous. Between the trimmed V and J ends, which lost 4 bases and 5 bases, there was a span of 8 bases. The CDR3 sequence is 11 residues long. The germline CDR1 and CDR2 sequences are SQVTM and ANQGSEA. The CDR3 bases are TGCAGCGTTGGTCCCGGGTATGGCTACACCTTC. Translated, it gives CSVGPGYGYTF.

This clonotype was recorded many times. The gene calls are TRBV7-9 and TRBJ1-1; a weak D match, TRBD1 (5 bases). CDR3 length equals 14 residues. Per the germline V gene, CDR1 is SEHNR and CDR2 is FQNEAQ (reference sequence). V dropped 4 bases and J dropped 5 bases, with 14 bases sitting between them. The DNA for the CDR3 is TGTGCCAGCAGCTCCCTTGGAGGGGATACTGAAGCTTTCTTT. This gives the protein CASSSLGGDTEAFF.

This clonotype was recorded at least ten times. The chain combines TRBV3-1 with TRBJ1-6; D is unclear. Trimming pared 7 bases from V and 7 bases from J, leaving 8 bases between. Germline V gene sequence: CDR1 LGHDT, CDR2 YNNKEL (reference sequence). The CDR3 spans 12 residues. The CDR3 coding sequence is TGTGCCAGCAACGACGGAAATTCACCCCTCCACTTT. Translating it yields CASNDGNSPLHF.

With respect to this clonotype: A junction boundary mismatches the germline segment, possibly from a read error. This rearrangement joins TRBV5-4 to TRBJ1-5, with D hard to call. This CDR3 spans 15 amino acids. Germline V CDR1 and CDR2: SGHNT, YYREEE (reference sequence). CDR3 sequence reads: CASSLAVDSNQPQRF. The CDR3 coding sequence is TGTGCCAGCAGCTTGGCTGTAGATAGCAATCAGCCCCAGCGTTTT.

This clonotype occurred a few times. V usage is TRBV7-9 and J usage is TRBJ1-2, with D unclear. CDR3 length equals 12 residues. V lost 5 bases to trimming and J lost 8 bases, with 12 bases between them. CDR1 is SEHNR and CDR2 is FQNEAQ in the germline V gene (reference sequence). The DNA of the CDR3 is TGTGCCAGCAGCGCAGCAAGTCTCGGCTACACCTTC. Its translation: CASSAASLGYTF.

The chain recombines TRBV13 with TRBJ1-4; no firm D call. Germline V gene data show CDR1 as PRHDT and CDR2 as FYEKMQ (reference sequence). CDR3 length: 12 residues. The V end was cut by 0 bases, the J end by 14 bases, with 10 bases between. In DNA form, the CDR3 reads TGTGCCAGCAGCTTAGGATCCAAGGATCTGTTTTTT. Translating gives CASSLGSKDLFF.

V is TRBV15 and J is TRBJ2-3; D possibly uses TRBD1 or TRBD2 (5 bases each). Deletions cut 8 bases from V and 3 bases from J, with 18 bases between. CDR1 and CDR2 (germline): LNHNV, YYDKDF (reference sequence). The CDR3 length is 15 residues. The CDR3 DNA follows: TGTGCCACCCGGACGGGGCAGGGAAGTACAGATACGCAGTATTTT. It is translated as CATRTGQGSTDTQYF. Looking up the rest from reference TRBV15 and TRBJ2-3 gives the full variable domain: DAMVIQNPRYQVTQFGKPVTLSCSQTLNHNVMYWYQQKSSQAPKLLFHYYDKDFNNEADTPDNFQSRRPNTSFCFLDIRSPGLGDTAMYLCATRTGQGSTDTQYFGPGTRLTVL.

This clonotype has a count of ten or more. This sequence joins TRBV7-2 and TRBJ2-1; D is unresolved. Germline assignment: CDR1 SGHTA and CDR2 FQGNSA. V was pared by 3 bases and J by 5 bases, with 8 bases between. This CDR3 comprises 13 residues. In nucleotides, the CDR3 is TGTGCCAGCAGCTTCGGCACTAACAATGAGCAGTTCTTC. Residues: CASSFGTNNEQFF. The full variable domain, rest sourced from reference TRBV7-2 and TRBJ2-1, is GAGVSQSPSNKVTEKGKDVELRCDPISGHTALYWYRQSLGQGLEFLIYFQGNSAPDKSGLPSDRFSAERTGGSVSTLTIQRTQQEDSAVYLCASSFGTNNEQFFGPGTRLTVL.

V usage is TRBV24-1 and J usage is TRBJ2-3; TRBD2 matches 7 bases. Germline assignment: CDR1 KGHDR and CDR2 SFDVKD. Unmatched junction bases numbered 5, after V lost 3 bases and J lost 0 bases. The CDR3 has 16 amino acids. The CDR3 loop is CATSDLGGTSTDTQYF. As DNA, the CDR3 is TGTGCCACCAGTGATCTCGGGGGGACCAGCACAGATACGCAGTATTTT.

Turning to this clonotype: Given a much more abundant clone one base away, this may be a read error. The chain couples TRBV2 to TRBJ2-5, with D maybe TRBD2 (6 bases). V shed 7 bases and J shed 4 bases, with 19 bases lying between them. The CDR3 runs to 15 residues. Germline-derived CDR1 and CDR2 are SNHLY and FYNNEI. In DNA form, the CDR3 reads TGTGCCAGCACCCCCGAACCGGGGAGGCCAGAGACCCAGTACTTC. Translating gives CASTPEPGRPETQYF. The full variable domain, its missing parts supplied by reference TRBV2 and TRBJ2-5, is EPEVTQTPSHQVTQMGQEVILRCVPISNHLYFYWYRQILGQKVEFLVSFYNNEISEKSEIFDDQFSVERPDGSNFTLKIRSTKLEDSAMYFCASTPEPGRPETQYFGPGTRLLVL.

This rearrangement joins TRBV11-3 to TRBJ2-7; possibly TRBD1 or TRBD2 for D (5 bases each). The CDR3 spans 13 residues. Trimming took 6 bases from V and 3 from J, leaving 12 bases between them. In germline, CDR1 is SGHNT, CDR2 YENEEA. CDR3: CASRRGPNYEQYV. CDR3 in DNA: TGTGCCAGCAGACGGGGACCGAACTACGAGCAGTACGTC.

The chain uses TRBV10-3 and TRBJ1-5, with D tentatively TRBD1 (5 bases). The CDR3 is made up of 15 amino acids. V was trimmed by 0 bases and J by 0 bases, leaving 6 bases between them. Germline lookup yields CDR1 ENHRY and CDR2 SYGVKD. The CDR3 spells CAISESGTSNQPQHF. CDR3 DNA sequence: TGTGCCATCAGTGAGTCGGGGACTAGCAATCAGCCCCAGCATTTT.

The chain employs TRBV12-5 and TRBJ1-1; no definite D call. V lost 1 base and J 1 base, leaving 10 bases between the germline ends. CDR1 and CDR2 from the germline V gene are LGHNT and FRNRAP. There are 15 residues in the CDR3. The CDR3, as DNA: TGTGCTAGTGGTTTGGGAGTCTTGGGGAACACTGAAGCTTTCTTT. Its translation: CASGLGVLGNTEAFF.

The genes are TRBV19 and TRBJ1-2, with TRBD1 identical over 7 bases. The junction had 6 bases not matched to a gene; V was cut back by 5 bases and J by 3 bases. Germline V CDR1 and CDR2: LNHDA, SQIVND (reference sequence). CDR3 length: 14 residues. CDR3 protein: CASSPATGDYGYTF. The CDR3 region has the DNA TGTGCCAGTAGTCCCGCCACAGGGGACTATGGCTACACCTTC.

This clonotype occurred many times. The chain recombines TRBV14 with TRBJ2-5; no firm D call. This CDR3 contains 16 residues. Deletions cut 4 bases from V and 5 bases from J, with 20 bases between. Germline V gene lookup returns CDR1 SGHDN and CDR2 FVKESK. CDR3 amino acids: CASSLPQTSPRETQYF. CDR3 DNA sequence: TGTGCCAGCAGCCTCCCCCAGACGTCCCCTAGGGAGACCCAGTACTTC.

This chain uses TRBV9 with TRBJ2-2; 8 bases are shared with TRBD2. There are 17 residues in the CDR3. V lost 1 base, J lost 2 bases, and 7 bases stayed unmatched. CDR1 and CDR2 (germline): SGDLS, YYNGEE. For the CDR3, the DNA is TGTGCCAGCAGCGTACTCGGGGGGGCAACAAACACCGGGGAGCTGTTTTTT. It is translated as CASSVLGGATNTGELFF.

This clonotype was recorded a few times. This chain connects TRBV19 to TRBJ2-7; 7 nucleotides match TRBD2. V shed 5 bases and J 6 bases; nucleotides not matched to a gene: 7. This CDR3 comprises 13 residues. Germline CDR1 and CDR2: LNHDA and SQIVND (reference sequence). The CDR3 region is CASSWGEGREQYF. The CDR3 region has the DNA TGTGCCAGTAGTTGGGGGGAGGGCCGCGAGCAGTACTTC.

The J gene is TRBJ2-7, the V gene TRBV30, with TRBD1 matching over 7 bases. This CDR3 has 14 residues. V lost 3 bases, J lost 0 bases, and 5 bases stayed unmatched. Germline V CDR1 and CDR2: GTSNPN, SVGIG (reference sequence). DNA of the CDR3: TGTGCCTGGAGGGGGACAGTTAGCTCCTACGAGCAGTACTTC. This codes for CAWRGTVSSYEQYF.